A selection of T cell receptor beta chains follows, all from one sample in a study of blood T cell repertoires in COVID-19. Using immunoSEQ multiplex PCR, the repertoire was profiled, and TCRdb retains in-frame clones only, with some absent. The sample has 140,000 or so clones, about 88% seen once. Sequencing was carried out using peripheral blood. These receptors came from a human donor with COVID-19, enrolled during active disease. The donor label of this sample is uncertain. The CDR3 runs from the conserved cysteine through the conserved F or W. D genes are given only for firm matches. Size tells how often a clone was seen (once, few, many) or the class of an expanded clone, and some rows leave it out.

v_call,j_call,d_call,clone_size,cdr3_nt,cdr3_aa
TRBV5-5,TRBJ1-5,NA,NA,TGTGCCAGCAGCTTGCAGGCCTCGGCACGGGGTCAGCCCCAGCATTTT,CASSLQASARGQPQHF
TRBV29-1,TRBJ2-1,NA,NA,TGCAGCGTTGTGGCGGAAACCTTCAGCTCCTACAATGAGCAGTTCTTC,CSVVAETFSSYNEQFF
TRBV19,TRBJ1-1,NA,NA,TGTGCCAGTAGTATACAGGGTGGGATGAACACTGAAGCTTTCTTT,CASSIQGGMNTEAFF
TRBV23-1,TRBJ2-6,TRBD1,NA,TGCGCCAGCAGTCTCGGACAGGATATCTCTGGGGCCAACGTCCTGACTTTC,CASSLGQDISGANVLTF
TRBV4-1,TRBJ1-5,TRBD1,NA,TGCGCCAGCAGCCGAGCTGATACAGGGGACGATCAGCCCCAGCATTTT,CASSRADTGDDQPQHF
TRBV28,TRBJ1-3,NA,NA,TGTGCCATCGAGCATACAGGGTTGAACACCATATATTTT,CAIEHTGLNTIYF
TRBV21-1,TRBJ2-1,NA,NA,TGTGCCAGCAGCCAAAGGGGGACAGGAGCATCTCGGCGTTACAATGAGCAGTTCTTC,CASSQRGTGASRRYNEQFF
TRBV28,TRBJ1-3,TRBD1,NA,TGTGCCAGCAGCTCGACAGGGTCTGGAAACACCATATATTTT,CASSSTGSGNTIYF
TRBV27,TRBJ1-1,TRBD1,NA,TGTGCCAGCCGAACAGGGGGCACTGAAGCTTTCTTT,CASRTGGTEAFF
TRBV11-2,TRBJ1-1,NA,NA,TGTGCCAGCAGCTTAGATGGGGGCCCGAACACTGAAGCTTTCTTT,CASSLDGGPNTEAFF
TRBV7-2,TRBJ2-3,NA,NA,TGTGCCAGCAGCCTGGGGGGTACAGATACGCAGTATTTT,CASSLGGTDTQYF
TRBV13,TRBJ2-1,NA,NA,TGTGCCAGCAGCTTAGGGGGGGGCTCCTACAATGAGCAGTTCTTC,CASSLGGGSYNEQFF
TRBV7-9,TRBJ1-1,NA,NA,TGTGCCAGCAGCTTAGGCGAGAGGGGGTACACTGAAGCTTTCTTT,CASSLGERGYTEAFF
TRBV5-1,TRBJ2-3,NA,NA,TGCGCCAGCAGCTTGAGCGTCACAGATACGCAGTATTTT,CASSLSVTDTQYF
TRBV19,TRBJ1-2,TRBD1,NA,TGTGCCAGTAGTGATGGACAGGGTAGCTATGGCTACACCTTC,CASSDGQGSYGYTF
TRBV18,TRBJ2-7,TRBD2,NA,TGTGCCAGCTCCTCTAGCGGGGGGCAGAGCTCCTACGAGCAGTACTTC,CASSSSGGQSSYEQYF
TRBV2,TRBJ1-1,NA,NA,TGTGCCAGCAGTGAAGAAGGGGCGGAGGGCACTGAAGCTTTCTTT,CASSEEGAEGTEAFF
TRBV5-4,TRBJ2-5,TRBD1,NA,TGTGCCAGCAGCAGAACAGGGGTTCAAGAGACCCAGTACTTC,CASSRTGVQETQYF
TRBV2,TRBJ2-3,NA,NA,TGTGCCAGCTGGGGGGACAGTACAGATACGCAGTATTTT,CASWGDSTDTQYF
TRBV9,TRBJ1-6,TRBD1,NA,TGTGCCAGCAGCCCCGGGGGGGGAGGGGGCGATAATTCACCCCTCCACTTT,CASSPGGGGGDNSPLHF
TRBV7-2,TRBJ2-3,TRBD1,NA,TGTGCCAGCAGCTTCGCCCAGGGACAGGCAGGAACGCAGTATTTT,CASSFAQGQAGTQYF
TRBV30,TRBJ2-7,TRBD1,NA,TGTGCCTGGAGTCGAGGACAGGATCTATACGAGCAGTACTTC,CAWSRGQDLYEQYF
TRBV19,TRBJ1-2,TRBD1,few,TGTGCCAGTAGGCAACGCGGGGACAGCTATGGCTACACCTTC,CASRQRGDSYGYTF
TRBV6-5,TRBJ1-3,NA,NA,TGTGCCAGCCTAAGCTCTGGAAACACCATATATTTT,CASLSSGNTIYF
TRBV3-1/TRBV3-2,TRBJ2-7,TRBD2,NA,TGTGCCAGCAGCCCCCTGACTAGCCGCTCCTACGAGCAGTACTTC,CASSPLTSRSYEQYF
TRBV7-9,TRBJ2-5,TRBD1,few,TGTGCCAGCAGCTCAAGGACAGGGGGTGCCCAAGAGACCCAGTACTTC,CASSSRTGGAQETQYF
TRBV4-1,TRBJ1-2,NA,NA,TGCGCCAGCAGCCAAGGGGAGAGGGAGAACTATGGCTACACCTTC,CASSQGERENYGYTF
TRBV11-2,TRBJ2-2,NA,NA,TGTGCCAGCAGCTTAGGGAGCTCGGGCACCGGGGAGCTGTTTTTT,CASSLGSSGTGELFF
TRBV15,TRBJ2-1,TRBD1,NA,TGTGCCACCAGCAGAAGCCGGGACAGGGGCTACAATGAGCAGTTCTTC,CATSRSRDRGYNEQFF
TRBV11-3,TRBJ1-2,TRBD1,NA,TGTGCCAGCAGCCCGCAACAGGGGAGCTATGGCTACACCTTC,CASSPQQGSYGYTF
TRBV10-2,TRBJ1-2,NA,NA,TGCGCCAGCAGTGGTGGTAGAGGATATGGCTACACCTTC,CASSGGRGYGYTF
TRBV19,TRBJ2-5,NA,NA,TGTGCCAGTAGAAACAGAGTAGGAGAGACCCAGTACTTC,CASRNRVGETQYF
TRBV5-1,TRBJ1-1,NA,once,TGCGCCAGCAGCCCAGGGACTCAGATGAACACTGAAGCTTTCTTT,CASSPGTQMNTEAFF
TRBV6-5,TRBJ1-3,TRBD1,once,TGTGCCAGCAGAGACTCGACAGGGGGTGGAAACACCATATATTTT,CASRDSTGGGNTIYF
TRBV7-5,TRBJ2-5,NA,NA,TGTGTCAGAAGCGTGGGCCGGCCGTACCAAGAGACCCAGTACTTC,CVRSVGRPYQETQYF
TRBV19,TRBJ2-6,NA,NA,TGTGCCAGTAGCCCCCTCGGCTCTGGGGCCAACGTCCTGACTTTC,CASSPLGSGANVLTF
TRBV7-9,TRBJ2-3,NA,NA,TGTGCCAGCAGCCCCCTAACGCGGGGGAGGGGGAGCACAGATACGCAGTATTTT,CASSPLTRGRGSTDTQYF
TRBV15,TRBJ1-1,NA,NA,TGTGCCACCAGCACCTTCGGACAGAGTGAAGCTTTCTTT,CATSTFGQSEAFF
TRBV19,TRBJ2-5,NA,NA,TGTGCCAGTAGTATTAGCACAGGTCCCCAAGAGACCCAGTACTTC,CASSISTGPQETQYF
TRBV3-1/TRBV3-2,TRBJ2-3,TRBD2,NA,TGTGCCAGCAGCCCTCGACTAGCGGGGTTGACAGATACGCAGTATTTT,CASSPRLAGLTDTQYF
TRBV4-1,TRBJ2-2,TRBD1,NA,TGCGCCAGCAGCATCGGACAGGGGAGGGTCGGGGAGCTGTTTTTT,CASSIGQGRVGELFF
TRBV6-6,TRBJ1-3,TRBD1,NA,TGTGCCAGCACCCGTGAGGGGGCCGGAAACACCATATATTTT,CASTREGAGNTIYF
TRBV7-9,TRBJ1-2,TRBD1,NA,TGTGCCAGCAGCTTAGCAGGACAGGGGCGAAACAACTATGGCTACACCTTC,CASSLAGQGRNNYGYTF
TRBV7-9,TRBJ2-7,TRBD1,NA,TGTGCCAGCAGCCCCTGGACAGGGAAAGTGGAGCAGTACTTC,CASSPWTGKVEQYF
TRBV6-1,TRBJ1-1,NA,NA,TGTGCCAGCAGTGAGTGGGGGGTTACTGAAGCTTTCTTT,CASSEWGVTEAFF
TRBV5-1,TRBJ2-5,NA,NA,TGCGCCAGCAGCTTGATTCCGGGAGTGGAGCAAGAGACCCAGTACTTC,CASSLIPGVEQETQYF
TRBV6-5,TRBJ1-6,NA,NA,TGTGCCAGCAGTTACTCGGTTTGGCAGAGCGATTCACCCCTCCACTTT,CASSYSVWQSDSPLHF
TRBV12-3/TRBV12-4,TRBJ1-1,TRBD1,NA,TGTGCCAGCAGTTTGGGCGACAGGGGAGAAGCTTTCTTT,CASSLGDRGEAFF
TRBV27,TRBJ1-1,NA,NA,TGTGCCAGCAGTTTAGGCAAAAACACTGAAGCTTTCTTT,CASSLGKNTEAFF